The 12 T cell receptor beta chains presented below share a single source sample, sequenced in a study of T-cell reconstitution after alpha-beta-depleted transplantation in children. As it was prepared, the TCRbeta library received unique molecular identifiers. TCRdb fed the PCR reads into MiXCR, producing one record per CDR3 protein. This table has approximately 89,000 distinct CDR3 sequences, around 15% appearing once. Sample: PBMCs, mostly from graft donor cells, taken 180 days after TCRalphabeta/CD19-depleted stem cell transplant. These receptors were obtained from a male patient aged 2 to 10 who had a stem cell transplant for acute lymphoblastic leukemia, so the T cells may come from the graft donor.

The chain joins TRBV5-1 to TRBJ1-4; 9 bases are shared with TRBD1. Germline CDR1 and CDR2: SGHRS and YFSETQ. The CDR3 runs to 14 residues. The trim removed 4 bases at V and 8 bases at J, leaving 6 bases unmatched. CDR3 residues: CASSLGQGIEKLFF. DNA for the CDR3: TGCGCCAGCAGCCTGGGACAGGGAATCGAAAAACTGTTTTTT.

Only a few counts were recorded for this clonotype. For the CDR3, the DNA is TGTGCCACCATACGGCGTGGCGGAGAGAAAGTGGAGACCCAGTACTTC. Amino acid sequence: CATIRRGGEKVETQYF. The rearrangement joins TRBV24-1 to TRBJ2-5; no firm D call. Germline assignment: CDR1 KGHDR and CDR2 SFDVKD. This CDR3 contains 16 residues. V was shortened by 8 bases and J by 5 bases, with 23 bases between the two germline ends.

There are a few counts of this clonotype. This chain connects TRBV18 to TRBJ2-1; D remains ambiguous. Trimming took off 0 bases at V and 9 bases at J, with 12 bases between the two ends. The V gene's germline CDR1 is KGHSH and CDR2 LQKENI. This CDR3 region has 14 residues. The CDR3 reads CASSPPGRTGEQFF. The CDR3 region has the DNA TGTGCCAGCTCACCACCAGGTAGGACCGGTGAGCAGTTCTTC.

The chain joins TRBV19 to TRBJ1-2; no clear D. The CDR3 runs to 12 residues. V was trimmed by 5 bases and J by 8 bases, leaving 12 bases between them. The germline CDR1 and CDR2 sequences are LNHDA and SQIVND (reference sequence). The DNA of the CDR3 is TGTGCCAGTAGTCAAAGGGCGACCGGCTACACCTTC. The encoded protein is CASSQRATGYTF.

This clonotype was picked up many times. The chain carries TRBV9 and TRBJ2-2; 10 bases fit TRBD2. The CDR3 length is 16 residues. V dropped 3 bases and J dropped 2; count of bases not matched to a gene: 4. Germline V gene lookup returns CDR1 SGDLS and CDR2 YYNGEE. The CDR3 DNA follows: TGTGCCAGCAGCGAGGGACTAGCGCTTAACACCGGGGAGCTGTTTTTT. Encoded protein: CASSEGLALNTGELFF.

The CDR3: CASRGGRETQYF. The CDR3 region has the DNA TGTGCCAGCAGGGGGGGCCGGGAGACCCAGTACTTC. The rearrangement links TRBV6-1 to TRBJ2-5; either TRBD1 or TRBD2 may supply D (6 bases each). CDR1 MNHNS and CDR2 SASEGT come from the germline V gene. Trimming stripped 6 bases from V and 5 bases from J, with 10 bases between. This CDR3 has 12 residues.

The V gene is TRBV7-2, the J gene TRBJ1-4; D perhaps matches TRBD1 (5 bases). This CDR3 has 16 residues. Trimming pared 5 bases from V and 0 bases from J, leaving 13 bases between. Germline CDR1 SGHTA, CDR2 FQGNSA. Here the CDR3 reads CASSPRESATNEKLFF. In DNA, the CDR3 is TGTGCCAGCAGCCCCAGGGAATCTGCAACTAATGAAAAACTGTTTTTT.

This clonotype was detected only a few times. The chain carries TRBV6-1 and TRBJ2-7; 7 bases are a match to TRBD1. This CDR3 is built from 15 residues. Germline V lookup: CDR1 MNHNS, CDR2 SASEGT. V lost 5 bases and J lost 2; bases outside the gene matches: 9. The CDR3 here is CASSIGTVTTYEQYF. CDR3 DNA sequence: TGTGCCAGCAGTATTGGGACAGTCACCACCTACGAGCAGTACTTC.

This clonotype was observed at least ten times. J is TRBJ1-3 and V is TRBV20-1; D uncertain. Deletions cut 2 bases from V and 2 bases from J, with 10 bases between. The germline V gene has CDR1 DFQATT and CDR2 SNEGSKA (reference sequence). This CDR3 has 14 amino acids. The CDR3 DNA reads TGCAGTGCTAGAACCCCAGAACCTGGAAACACCATATATTTT. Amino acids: CSARTPEPGNTIYF.

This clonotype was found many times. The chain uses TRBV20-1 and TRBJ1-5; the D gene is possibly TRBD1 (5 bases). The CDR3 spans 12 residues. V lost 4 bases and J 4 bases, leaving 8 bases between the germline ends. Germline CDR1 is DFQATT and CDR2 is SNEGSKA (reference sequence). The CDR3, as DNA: TGCAGTGCTAAGGCAGGGAATCAGCCCCAGCATTTT. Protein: CSAKAGNQPQHF.

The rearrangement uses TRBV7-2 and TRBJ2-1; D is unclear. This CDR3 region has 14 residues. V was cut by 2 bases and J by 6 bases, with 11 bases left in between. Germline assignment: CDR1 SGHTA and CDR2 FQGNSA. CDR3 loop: CASSLIPSPNEQFF. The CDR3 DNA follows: TGTGCCAGCAGCTTAATCCCCTCCCCCAATGAGCAGTTCTTC.

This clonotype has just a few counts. The CDR3: CASSLGSLLLTGELFF. Here the CDR3 DNA reads TGTGCCAGCAGCTTAGGGAGCCTCCTTCTCACCGGGGAGCTGTTTTTT. The rearrangement uses TRBV7-6 and TRBJ2-2; D is unresolved. The V gene lost 1 base and the J gene lost 4 bases, with 13 bases spanning the gap. Per the germline V gene, CDR1 is SGHVS and CDR2 is FNYEAQ. The CDR3 length is 16 residues.